These 13 T cell receptor beta chains share one sample of origin, sequenced in a study of OX40 agonist ivuxolimab in advanced cancers. Libraries were prepared by immunoSEQ multiplex PCR; TCRdb keeps only in-frame clonotypes and omits some of them. The top ten clones hold about a tenth of a sample with fewer than 65,000 clones, 70% to 80% of them seen once. Material: CD4+ or CD8+ T cells sorted from blood, obtained in a trial of the OX40 agonist ivuxolimab. These receptor sequences come from an adult with an advanced solid tumor such as melanoma, head and neck, liver or kidney cancer.

This chain connects TRBV2 to TRBJ1-5; TRBD1 might be the D (5 bases). The CDR3 runs 15 residues. Germline-derived CDR1 and CDR2 are SNHLY and FYNNEI. Trimming removed 3 bases from V and 2 bases from J, with 11 bases in between. This CDR3 is CASSDPQGGNQPQHF. In DNA, the CDR3 is TGTGCCAGCAGTGATCCCCAGGGAGGCAATCAGCCCCAGCATTTT.

The chain links TRBV2 to TRBJ2-7; 7 bases map to TRBD1. Trimming at V came to 4 bases and at J to 2 bases, leaving 5 bases not matched to a gene. The CDR3 covers 14 residues. Germline CDR1 reads SNHLY; CDR2 reads FYNNEI. In DNA, the CDR3 is TGTGCCAGCAGTGCGACAGGGAGCCCCTACGAGCAGTACTTC. This translates into CASSATGSPYEQYF.

V gene TRBV9 combines with J gene TRBJ2-2, with 7 bases matching TRBD1. This CDR3 is 16 amino acids long. V lost 0 bases and J lost 1; bases outside the gene matches: 3. Germline CDR1 SGDLS, CDR2 YYNGEE. Written as DNA, the CDR3 is TGTGCCAGCAGCGTAGCGAGGGGGCGGAACACCGGGGAGCTGTTTTTT. Amino acids: CASSVARGRNTGELFF.

The chain has TRBV9 and TRBJ2-1; no clear D. The V end lost 4 bases, the J end lost 2 bases, and 13 bases lay between the germline ends. The CDR3 is 15 amino acids. The germline CDR1 and CDR2 sequences are SGDLS and YYNGEE. CDR3 loop: CASSPGPQTYNEQFF. The CDR3 bases are TGTGCCAGCAGCCCGGGCCCTCAAACCTACAATGAGCAGTTCTTC.

The genes are TRBV27 and TRBJ2-7; D call uncertain. V shed 2 bases and J shed 8 bases, with 7 bases lying between them. In germline, CDR1 is MNHEY, CDR2 SMNVEV (reference sequence). The CDR3 extends over 11 amino acids. CDR3 nucleotides: TGTGCCAGCAGTTTAGGTCAGCAGCAGTACTTC. Translating it yields CASSLGQQQYF.

The chain combines TRBV18 with TRBJ1-4; D is perhaps TRBD1 (5 bases). V was pared by 3 bases and J by 6 bases, with 8 bases between. The CDR3 extends over 13 amino acids. Germline CDR1 KGHSH, CDR2 LQKENI. The CDR3 bases are TGTGCCAGCTCACCCCGCAGGGATGAAAAACTGTTTTTT. As protein: CASSPRRDEKLFF.

The CDR3 DNA reads as TGTGCCAGCAGCGGCAAACTAGCGGCAGAGGGCGAGCAGTACTTC. Its translation is CASSGKLAAEGEQYF. The chain uses TRBV28 and TRBJ2-7; 8 nucleotides line up with TRBD2. The germline gives CDR1 MDHEN, CDR2 SYDVKM. This CDR3 region has 15 residues. The V and J ends lost 6 bases and 6 bases, in that order; junction bases with no gene match: 13.

Only one count was recorded for this clone. The V call is TRBV27, the J call TRBJ1-5; 8 nucleotides match TRBD1. The CDR3 has 13 amino acids. Trimming took 4 bases from V and 7 from J; bases not matched to a gene: 3. CDR1 is MNHEY, CDR2 SMNVEV, per germline (reference sequence). The CDR3 DNA follows: TGTGCCAGCAGTTCAGGGGGCGTGCAGCCCCAGCATTTT. Protein: CASSSGGVQPQHF.

The chain combines TRBV10-3 with TRBJ2-7, with TRBD1 matching 8 bases. The CDR3 length is 14 residues. Germline V gene lookup returns CDR1 ENHRY and CDR2 SYGVKD. V was pared by 7 bases and J by 3 bases, with 8 bases of the junction left unmatched. The CDR3 DNA follows: TGTGCCATCAACGCCGGAACAGGGGGCTACGAGCAGTACTTC. Translation: CAINAGTGGYEQYF.

The chain carries TRBV28 and TRBJ2-3, with 8 bases identical to TRBD2. The J segment lost 3 bases and the V segment lost 5 bases, leaving 10 bases of the junction unmatched. The CDR3 has 16 amino acids. Germline V lookup: CDR1 MDHEN, CDR2 SYDVKM. The CDR3 DNA follows: TGTGCCAGCAGTCTTATAACGCGGGGGGAGACAGATACGCAGTATTTT. This codes for CASSLITRGETDTQYF. The full variable domain, its missing parts supplied by reference TRBV28 and TRBJ2-3, is DVKVTQSSRYLVKRTGEKVFLECVQDMDHENMFWYRQDPGLGLRLIYFSYDVKMKEKGDIPEGYSVSREKKERFSLILESASTNQTSMYLCASSLITRGETDTQYFGPGTRLTVL.

The chain combines TRBV7-9 with TRBJ1-2; 7 bases line up with TRBD1. Germline loops: CDR1 SEHNR, CDR2 FQNEAQ (reference sequence). The CDR3 has 15 amino acids. The V gene end was trimmed by 8 bases and the J gene end by 3 bases; junction bases not matched to a gene: 12. This CDR3 reads CASFPTRGADYGYTF. In DNA, the CDR3 is TGTGCCAGCTTTCCAACCAGGGGGGCGGACTATGGCTACACCTTC.

This clone is judged medium-sized (0.01 to 0.1%). V usage is TRBV7-9 and J usage is TRBJ2-7; perhaps TRBD1 as D (5 bases). This CDR3 contains 12 residues. Germline lookup yields CDR1 SEHNR and CDR2 FQNEAQ (reference sequence). V lost 1 base and J lost 6, with 7 bases in between. CDR3 region: CASSLEGSEQYF. The CDR3 nucleotides are TGTGCCAGCAGCTTAGAGGGGTCCGAGCAGTACTTC.

The chain links TRBV11-3 to TRBJ1-5; D gene ambiguous. The CDR3 extends over 15 amino acids. CDR1 and CDR2 from the germline V gene are SGHNT and YENEEA. With 0 bases removed from V and 0 bases from J, the gap between germline ends came to 6 bases. The CDR3 sequence is CASSLDGPSNQPQHF. The CDR3 bases are TGTGCCAGCAGCTTAGATGGCCCTAGCAATCAGCCCCAGCATTTT.